The entry below describes one T cell receptor (beta chain). Its antigen is undetermined. In the naive CD8 group, cells lacked CD45RO and were positively selected for CCR7, so terminally differentiated effector memory CD45RA+ cells were left out. Donors were Caucasian adults residing in Nashville, Tennessee, USA. Sequencing was performed with immunoSEQ multiplex PCR; in TCRdb, only in-frame clones are kept and a portion is missing. Of 2 million to 2.5 million clones listed, about 95% are singletons. The data were taken from a study of shared clonotypes between healthy human individuals. Study-level results: In having few donors, the study represented limited genetic and exposure-history diversity.

V was shortened by 5 bases and J by 10 bases, with 9 bases between the two germline ends. The germline gives CDR1 GTSNPN, CDR2 SVGIG (reference sequence). CDR3 length: 11 residues. This sequence joins TRBV30 and TRBJ1-6; D perhaps matches TRBD1 (5 bases). The clonotype was recovered from a man between 18 and 35 years old in good health. Sequenced material: naive CD8+ T cells sorted from blood. CDR3 residues: CAWGAGSPLHF. The CDR3 nucleotides read TGTGCCTGGGGGGCCGGATCACCCCTCCACTTT.